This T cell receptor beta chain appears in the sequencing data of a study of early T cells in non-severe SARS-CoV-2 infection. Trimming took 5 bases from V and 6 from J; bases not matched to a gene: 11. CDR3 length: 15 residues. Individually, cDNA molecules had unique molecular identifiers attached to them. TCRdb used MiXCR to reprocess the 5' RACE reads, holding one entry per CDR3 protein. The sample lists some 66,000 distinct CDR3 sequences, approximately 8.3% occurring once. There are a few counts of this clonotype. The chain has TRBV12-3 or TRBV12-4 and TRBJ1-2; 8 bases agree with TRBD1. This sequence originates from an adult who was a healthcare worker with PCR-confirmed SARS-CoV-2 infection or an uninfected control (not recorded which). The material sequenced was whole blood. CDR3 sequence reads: CASSPTGQGKHGYTF. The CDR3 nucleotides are TGTGCCAGCAGTCCGACCGGACAGGGTAAACATGGCTACACCTTC.